This T cell receptor beta chain was obtained from a study of control samples from healthy donors and cancer patients. This CDR3 contains 14 residues. The germline V gene encodes CDR1 SGHTA and CDR2 FQGNSA. Trimming removed 1 base from V and 2 bases from J, with 8 bases in between. This clone was seen a few times. Measured with immunoSEQ multiplex PCR; TCRdb has only the in-frame clones, and not every one. The table records tens of thousands of clones, 65% to 85% of them present only once. This clonotype originated in a man between 65 and 85 years old with lung cancer. Material for sequencing was PBMCs. This chain joins TRBV7-2 and TRBJ1-1; a possible D gene is TRBD1 (6 bases). This chain's CDR3 is CASSLVGGNTEAFF. Here the CDR3 DNA reads TGTGCCAGCAGCTTAGTAGGGGGTAACACTGAAGCTTTCTTT. The full variable domain, in which reference TRBV7-2 and TRBJ1-1 provide the parts outside the CDR3, is GAGVSQSPSNKVTEKGKDVELRCDPISGHTALYWYRQSLGQGLEFLIYFQGNSAPDKSGLPSDRFSAERTGGSVSTLTIQRTQQEDSAVYLCASSLVGGNTEAFFGQGTRLTVV.